This TCR beta chain came from a study of response to subunit inactivated influenza vaccine. After removal of 0 bases from V and 9 bases from J, the junction contained 16 bases not matched to a gene. This CDR3 has 16 residues. Germline CDR1 and CDR2: DFQATT and SNEGSKA (reference sequence). Via MiXCR, TCRdb re-called the RT-PCR reads, giving one row per CDR3 protein. Of fewer than 650,000 distinct CDR3 sequences detected, 10% to 15% appear once; the ten largest clones hold around 13%. Study-wide results and caveats: Seasonal influenza vaccination, on each occasion, was suggested by the authors to recruit few new T cells.

As concerns this clonotype: Its antigen is unidentified.

This TCR was recovered from a man aged 50-60 years who received an inactivated influenza vaccine. This rearrangement joins TRBV20-1 to TRBJ2-5; 7 positions agree with TRBD2. Here the sequenced sample was PBMCs from blood, taken roughly 47 days after vaccination. CDR3 loop: CSARDLRSAGLPAQYF. As DNA, the CDR3 is TGCAGTGCTAGAGACCTTCGGTCAGCGGGGCTCCCGGCCCAGTACTTC.